This section outlines one T cell receptor beta chain sequence together with its context. The antigen remains unidentified. The assay was immunoSEQ multiplex PCR, and TCRdb's table has in-frame clones only and misses some. The sample consists of approximately 60,000 clones, around four fifths of them appearing once. This sample is drawn from a study of OX40 agonist ivuxolimab in advanced cancers. Trimming removed 1 base from V and 5 bases from J, with 15 bases in between. CDR3 size: 15 residues. CDR1 and CDR2 from the germline V gene are SGHAT and FQNNGV. Study outcomes and limitations: Some of the lowest clonal expansion was seen in partial responders at 0.1-3.0 mg/kg. Some nonresponders likewise displayed low normalized T-cell clonal expansion.

Sequencing used CD4+ or CD8+ T cells sorted from blood, obtained in a trial of the OX40 agonist ivuxolimab. J is TRBJ2-7 and V is TRBV11-2; a possible D gene is TRBD1 (5 bases). This sequence originates from an adult with an advanced solid tumor such as melanoma, head and neck, liver or kidney cancer. CDR3 residues: CASSLVPAGFDEQYF. Here the CDR3 DNA reads TGTGCCAGCAGCTTAGTCCCAGCAGGGTTCGACGAGCAGTACTTC.